This T cell receptor beta chain was profiled in a study of cytomegalovirus exposure and HLA in healthy donors. On this clone: What it binds is unknown.

Study-wide points: The authors listed about 170 TCR beta chains as cytomegalovirus-associated. Most subjects had HLA-A and HLA-B alleles reportedly predicted accurately by TCR beta sequences.

In the PCR, 60 Vbeta and 13 Jbeta primers were used. Libraries were prepared by immunoSEQ multiplex PCR; TCRdb keeps only in-frame clonotypes and omits some of them. This sample has approximately 100,000 clones, with about 70% found just once. J was trimmed by 6 bases and V by 4 bases; bases with no gene match: 12. This CDR3 is built from 16 residues. The germline V gene has CDR1 SGHRS and CDR2 YFSETQ. This receptor was taken from a human donor in good health. This rearrangement joins TRBV5-1 to TRBJ2-1; 8 nucleotides line up with TRBD2. Specimen: PBMCs. CDR3 DNA: TGCGCCAGCAGCCTTAACGGAGCGGGAGCGGGCAATGAGCAGTTCTTC. It encodes CASSLNGAGAGNEQFF.